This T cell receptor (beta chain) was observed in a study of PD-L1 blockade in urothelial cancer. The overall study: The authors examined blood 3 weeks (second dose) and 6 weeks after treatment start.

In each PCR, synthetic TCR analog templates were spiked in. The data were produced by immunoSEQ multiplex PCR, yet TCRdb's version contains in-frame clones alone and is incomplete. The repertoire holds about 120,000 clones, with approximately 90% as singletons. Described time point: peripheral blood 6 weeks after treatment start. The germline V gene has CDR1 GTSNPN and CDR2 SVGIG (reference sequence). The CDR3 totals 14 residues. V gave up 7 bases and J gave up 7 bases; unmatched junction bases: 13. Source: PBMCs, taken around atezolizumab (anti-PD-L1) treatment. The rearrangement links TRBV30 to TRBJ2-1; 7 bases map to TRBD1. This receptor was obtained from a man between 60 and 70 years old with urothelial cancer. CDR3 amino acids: CASYRQGLRNEQFF. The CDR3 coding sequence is TGTGCCTCTTACCGACAGGGCCTCCGGAATGAGCAGTTCTTC.